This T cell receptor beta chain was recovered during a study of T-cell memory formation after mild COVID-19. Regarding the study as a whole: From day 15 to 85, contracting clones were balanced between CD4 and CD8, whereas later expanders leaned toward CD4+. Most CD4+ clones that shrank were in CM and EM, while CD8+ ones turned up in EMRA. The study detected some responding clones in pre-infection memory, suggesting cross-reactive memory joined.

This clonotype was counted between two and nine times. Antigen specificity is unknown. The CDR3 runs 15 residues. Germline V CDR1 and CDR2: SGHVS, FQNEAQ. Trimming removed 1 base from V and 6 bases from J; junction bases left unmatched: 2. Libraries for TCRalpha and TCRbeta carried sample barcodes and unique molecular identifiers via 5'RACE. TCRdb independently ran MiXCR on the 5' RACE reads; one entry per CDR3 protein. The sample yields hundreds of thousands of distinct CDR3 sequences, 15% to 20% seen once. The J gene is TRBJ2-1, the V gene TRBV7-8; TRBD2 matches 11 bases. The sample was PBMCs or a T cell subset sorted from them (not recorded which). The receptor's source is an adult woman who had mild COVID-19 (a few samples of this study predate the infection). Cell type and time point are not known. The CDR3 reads CASSLELAGGNEQFF. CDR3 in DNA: TGTGCCAGCAGCTTAGAGCTAGCGGGAGGCAATGAGCAGTTCTTC. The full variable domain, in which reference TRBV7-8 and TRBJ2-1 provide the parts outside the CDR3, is GAGVSQSPRYKVAKRGQDVALRCDPISGHVSLFWYQQALGQGPEFLTYFQNEAQLDKSGLPSDRFFAERPEGSVSTLKIQRTQQEDSAVYLCASSLELAGGNEQFFGPGTRLTVL.